This T cell receptor (beta chain) stems from a study of T-cell memory formation after mild COVID-19. Across the whole study: In these data, TCR clusters were largely donor specific.

There are 14 residues in the CDR3. Trimming pared 0 bases from V and 4 bases from J, leaving 8 bases between. Germline-derived CDR1 and CDR2 are SEHNR and FQNEAQ (reference sequence). Each CDR3 protein is one row after TCRdb ran MiXCR on the 5' RACE reads. The sample lists roughly 510,000 distinct CDR3 sequences; 17% were seen once. This chain links TRBV7-9 with TRBJ2-3; D gene uncertain. The sequence was collected from an adult woman who had mild COVID-19 (a few samples of this study predate the infection). Cell type and time point are not known. The sequenced material came from PBMCs or a T cell subset sorted from them (not recorded which). The CDR3 loop is CASSLANYADTQYF. CDR3 DNA: TGTGCCAGCAGCTTAGCGAACTATGCAGATACGCAGTATTTT.